This T cell receptor beta chain was recorded in a study of CD8+ T cells in alopecia areata. On the study more broadly: Treated patients were given oral tofacitinib, which was dosed at 5 to 10 mg twice daily. Scoring treated patients' severity relied on the percentage of scalp area affected.

Worth noting for this clone: The antigen remains undetermined.

RNA extraction was followed by reverse transcription into cDNA, which acted as the sequencing template. The data were produced by immunoSEQ multiplex PCR, yet TCRdb's version contains in-frame clones alone and is incomplete. The repertoire has 150,000 to 200,000 clones, roughly 60% of them found once; the top ten carry approximately 1.4%. As for treatment: oral pan-JAK inhibitor, 5-10 mg twice daily. Germline V gene data show CDR1 as MNHNS and CDR2 as SASEGT. The CDR3 is made up of 14 amino acids. The germline V and J ends were trimmed by 2 bases and 2 bases, with 10 bases remaining between them. The study, taken as a whole, reports: Persistence of many expanded lesional clones was seen in scalp and blood during tofacitinib.

The chain couples TRBV6-1 to TRBJ2-7; tentatively, D is TRBD1 (6 bases). Specimen: CD4+ T cells sorted from blood, collected between weeks 49 and 50, from a patient treated with tofacitinib. The clonotype originates from a human donor with alopecia areata. CDR3 sequence reads: CASSEFRGTYEQYF. CDR3 bases: TGTGCCAGCAGTGAATTTAGGGGGACCTACGAGCAGTACTTC.